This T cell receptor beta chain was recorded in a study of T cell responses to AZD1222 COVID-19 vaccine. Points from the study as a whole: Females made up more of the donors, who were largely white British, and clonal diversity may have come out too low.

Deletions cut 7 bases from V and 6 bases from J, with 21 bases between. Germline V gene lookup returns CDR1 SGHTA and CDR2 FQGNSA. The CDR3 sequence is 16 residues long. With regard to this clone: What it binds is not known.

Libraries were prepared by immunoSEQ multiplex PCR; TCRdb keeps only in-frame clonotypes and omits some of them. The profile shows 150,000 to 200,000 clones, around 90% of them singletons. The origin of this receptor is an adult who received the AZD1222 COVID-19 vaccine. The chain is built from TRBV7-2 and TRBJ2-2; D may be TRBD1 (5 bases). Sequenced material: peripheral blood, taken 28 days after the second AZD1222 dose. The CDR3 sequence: CASNSQVPQLAGELFF. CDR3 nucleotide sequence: TGTGCCAGCAACTCACAGGTTCCCCAGTTGGCCGGGGAGCTGTTTTTT.